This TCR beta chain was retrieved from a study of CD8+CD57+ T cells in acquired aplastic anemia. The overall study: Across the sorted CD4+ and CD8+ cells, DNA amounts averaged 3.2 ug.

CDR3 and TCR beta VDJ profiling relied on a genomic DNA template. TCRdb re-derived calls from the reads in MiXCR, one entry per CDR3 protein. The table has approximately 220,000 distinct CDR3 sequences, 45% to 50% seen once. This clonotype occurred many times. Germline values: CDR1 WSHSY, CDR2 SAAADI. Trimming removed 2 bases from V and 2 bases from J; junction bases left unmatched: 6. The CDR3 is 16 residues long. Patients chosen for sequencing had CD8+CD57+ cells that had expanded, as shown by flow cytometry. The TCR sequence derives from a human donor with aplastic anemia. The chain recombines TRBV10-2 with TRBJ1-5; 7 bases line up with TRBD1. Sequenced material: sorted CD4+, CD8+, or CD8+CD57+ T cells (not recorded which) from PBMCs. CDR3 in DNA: TGCGCCAGCAGTGAGGCAGACAGGGAGGGCAATCAGCCCCAGCATTTT. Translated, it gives CASSEADREGNQPQHF.